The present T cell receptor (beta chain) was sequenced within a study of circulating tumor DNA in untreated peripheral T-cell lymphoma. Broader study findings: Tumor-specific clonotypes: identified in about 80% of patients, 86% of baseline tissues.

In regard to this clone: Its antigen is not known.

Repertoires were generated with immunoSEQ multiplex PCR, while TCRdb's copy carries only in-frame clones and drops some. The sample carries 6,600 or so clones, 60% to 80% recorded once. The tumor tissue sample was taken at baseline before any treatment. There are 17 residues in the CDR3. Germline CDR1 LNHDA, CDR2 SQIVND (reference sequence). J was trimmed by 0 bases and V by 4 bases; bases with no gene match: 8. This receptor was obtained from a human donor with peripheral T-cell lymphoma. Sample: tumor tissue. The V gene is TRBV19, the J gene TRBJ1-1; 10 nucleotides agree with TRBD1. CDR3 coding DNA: TGTGCCAGTAGTACGAATAGACAGGGGGCGATGAACACTGAAGCTTTCTTT. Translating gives CASSTNRQGAMNTEAFF.